This TCR beta chain derives from a study of neurological immune-mediated disorders. TCRdb reanalysed the 5' RACE reads using MiXCR and keeps one entry per CDR3 protein. The table lists roughly 50,000 distinct CDR3 sequences, roughly an eighth of them singletons. This CDR3 is 15 amino acids long. V lost 8 bases to trimming and J lost 4 bases; unmatched junction nucleotides: 12. Germline V lookup: CDR1 KGHSH, CDR2 LQKENI. This clonotype was found many times. V and J are TRBV18 and TRBJ2-5, with 8 bases identical to TRBD2. The sequence was obtained from a woman aged 60 to 75 with HTLV-1-associated myelopathy (HAM/TSP). Material: PBMCs. This CDR3 reads CASSPLGLAGETQYF. CDR3 sequence (DNA): TGTGCCAGCAGTCCCCTAGGACTAGCTGGAGAGACCCAGTACTTC.